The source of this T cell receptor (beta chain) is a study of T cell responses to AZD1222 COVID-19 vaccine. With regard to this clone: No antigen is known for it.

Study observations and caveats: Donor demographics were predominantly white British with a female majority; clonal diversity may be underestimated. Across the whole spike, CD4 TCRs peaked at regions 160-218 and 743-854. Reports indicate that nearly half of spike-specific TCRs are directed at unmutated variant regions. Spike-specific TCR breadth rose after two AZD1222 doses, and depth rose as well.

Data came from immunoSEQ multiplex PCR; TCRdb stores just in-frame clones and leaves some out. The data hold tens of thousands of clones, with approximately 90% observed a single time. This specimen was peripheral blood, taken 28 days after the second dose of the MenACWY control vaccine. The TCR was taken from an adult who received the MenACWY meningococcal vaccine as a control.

The CDR3: CASTNTGELFF. The CDR3 DNA is TGTGCCAGCACTAACACCGGGGAGCTGTTTTTT. The chain employs TRBV27 and TRBJ2-2; D remains unclear. Germline V gene lookup returns CDR1 MNHEY and CDR2 SMNVEV (reference sequence). With 7 bases removed from V and 2 bases from J, the gap between germline ends came to 2 bases. CDR3 length: 11 amino acids.